These 22 T cell receptor beta chains were sequenced from one sample in a study of cytomegalovirus exposure and HLA in healthy donors (TCRdb year 2017). Libraries were built with the immunoSEQ multiplex PCR assay. For the multiplex PCR, a mixture combining 60 forward primers for TCR Vbeta segments and 13 reverse primers for TCR Jbeta segments was used. What TCRdb holds here is the immuneACCESS table cut down to in-frame rearrangements. Part of the clones is not present; checked against another copy, under half of the missing clones reflect an unresolved V gene, and the others are unexplained. This sample comprises more than 200,000 clones, about 84% of them detected only once. 1.3% of the sample is taken by the ten largest. The sample comprised PBMCs. The receptor source for this set is a human donor in good health.

V gene TRBV4-3 combines with J gene TRBJ1-5; 7 bases line up with TRBD1. Germline-derived CDR1 and CDR2 are LGHNA and YSLEER. The CDR3 is 15 amino acids. Trimming at V came to 4 bases and at J to 5 bases, leaving 8 bases not matched to a gene. CDR3 amino acids: CASSPGRDSYQPQHF. For the CDR3, the DNA is TGCGCCAGCAGCCCGGGCCGGGACAGCTATCAGCCCCAGCATTTT.

This chain connects TRBV29-1 to TRBJ2-7, with D possibly TRBD2 on 7 matching bases. V lost 4 bases, J lost 0 bases, and 10 bases lay in between. The CDR3 contains 13 residues. Germline loops: CDR1 SQVTM, CDR2 ANQGSEA. This CDR3 is CSVAGGPSYEQYF. The CDR3 nucleotides are TGCAGCGTTGCGGGGGGCCCCTCCTACGAGCAGTACTTC.

This rearrangement joins TRBV19 to TRBJ2-5; the match to TRBD2 covers 10 bases. V shed 8 bases and J 4 bases; nucleotides not matched to a gene: 13. There are 16 residues in the CDR3. CDR1 is LNHDA and CDR2 is SQIVND in the germline V gene (reference sequence). The DNA for the CDR3 is TGTGCCAGTTCTCTAGCGGGAGATCCCGTGGGAGAGACCCAGTACTTC. It yields the protein CASSLAGDPVGETQYF.

The chain is built from TRBV15 and TRBJ2-7, with 8 bases aligning to TRBD2. The V gene end was trimmed by 3 bases and the J gene end by 1 base; junction bases not matched to a gene: 5. Germline assignment: CDR1 LNHNV and CDR2 YYDKDF (reference sequence). The CDR3 has 15 residues. CDR3 protein: CATSREAGDSYEQYF. CDR3 DNA: TGTGCCACCAGCAGGGAAGCGGGAGATTCCTACGAGCAGTACTTC.

CDR3 nucleotides: TGTGCCAGCAGAGACGGGGTGGATGAAAAACTGTTTTTT. Translated, it gives CASRDGVDEKLFF. The rearrangement uses TRBV28 and TRBJ1-4; no clear D. Trimming took off 6 bases at V and 6 bases at J, with 11 bases between the two ends. CDR3 length equals 13 residues. From germline, CDR1 is MDHEN and CDR2 SYDVKM.

This clone has only a few counts. The chain uses TRBV18 and TRBJ2-3; 9 positions agree with TRBD2. The J segment lost 3 bases and the V segment lost 1 base, leaving 2 bases of the junction unmatched. Germline assignment: CDR1 KGHSH and CDR2 LQKENI. This CDR3 spans 15 amino acids. CDR3: CASSPLAGETDTQYF. In DNA form, the CDR3 reads TGTGCCAGCTCACCACTAGCGGGAGAAACAGATACGCAGTATTTT.

V gene TRBV18 combines with J gene TRBJ2-1; 12 bases fit TRBD2. Germline trimming cut 0 bases from V and 5 bases from J; bases unmatched to any gene: 5. The CDR3 consists of 17 residues. Germline CDR1 is KGHSH and CDR2 is LQKENI. CDR3: CASSPPRLAGGDNEQFF. DNA for the CDR3: TGTGCCAGCTCACCACCTCGGCTAGCGGGAGGGGACAATGAGCAGTTCTTC.

The genes are TRBV18 and TRBJ2-1, with D possibly being TRBD2 (6 bases). The CDR3 consists of 17 residues. Germline V lookup: CDR1 KGHSH, CDR2 LQKENI. V was cut by 3 bases and J by 1 base, with 16 bases left in between. The CDR3 nucleotides are TGTGCCAGCTCACCCCCGGGACTCCGTCTATCCTACAATGAGCAGTTCTTC. Translated: CASSPPGLRLSYNEQFF.

This chain uses TRBV25-1 with TRBJ2-5; possibly TRBD1 for D (5 bases). The CDR3 runs to 15 residues. Trimming left V 1 base short and J 3 bases short, with 12 bases between. Germline V gene data show CDR1 as MGHDK and CDR2 as SYGVNS. CDR3 amino acids: CASSEFQGGKETQYF. DNA of the CDR3: TGTGCCAGCAGTGAATTCCAGGGTGGGAAAGAGACCCAGTACTTC. The complete variable domain, with remaining parts taken from reference TRBV25-1 and TRBJ2-5, reads EADIYQTPRYLVIGTGKKITLECSQTMGHDKMYWYQQDPGMELHLIHYSYGVNSTEKGDLSSESTVSRIRTEHFPLTLESARPSHTSQYLCASSEFQGGKETQYFGPGTRLLVL.

J is TRBJ2-1 and V is TRBV6-5; D is possibly TRBD1 (6 bases). CDR1 is MNHEY and CDR2 is SVGAGI in the germline V gene. The germline V and J ends were trimmed by 5 bases and 4 bases, with 15 bases remaining between them. The CDR3 consists of 15 residues. The CDR3, as DNA: TGTGCCAGCAGTCGTGCAGGGGTGAGGTACAATGAGCAGTTCTTC. It is translated as CASSRAGVRYNEQFF.

This rearrangement joins TRBV5-5 to TRBJ1-1; D not resolved. This CDR3 spans 14 amino acids. Germline-derived CDR1 and CDR2 are SGHKS and YYEKEE (reference sequence). V was shortened by 3 bases and J by 4 bases, with 13 bases between the two germline ends. The CDR3 loop is CASSSPFRSTEAFF. CDR3 nucleotide sequence: TGTGCCAGCAGCTCTCCCTTTAGAAGCACTGAAGCTTTCTTT.

The chain carries TRBV27 and TRBJ1-1; D is possibly TRBD1 (6 bases). The CDR3 contains 14 residues. V dropped 3 bases and J dropped 6 bases, with 14 bases sitting between them. The V gene's germline CDR1 is MNHEY and CDR2 SMNVEV (reference sequence). The CDR3 DNA follows: TGTGCCAGCAGTTTGAGGGGGGGGCGGTCTGAAGCTTTCTTT. Amino acid sequence: CASSLRGGRSEAFF.

The chain is built from TRBV6-5 and TRBJ2-7; possible D gene TRBD1, 5 bases. Trimming shortened V by 2 bases and J by 4 bases, and 12 bases separated the two germline ends. This CDR3 contains 14 residues. Germline lookup yields CDR1 MNHEY and CDR2 SVGAGI. CDR3 coding DNA: TGTGCCAGCAGTTACGGCGGACACGGGTACGAGCAGTACTTC. It specifies CASSYGGHGYEQYF.

V and J are TRBV6-5 and TRBJ2-7, with TRBD1 as a possible D gene (6 bases). From germline, CDR1 is MNHEY and CDR2 SVGAGI. V was trimmed by 0 bases and J by 4 bases, leaving 13 bases between them. The CDR3 covers 15 residues. The CDR3, as DNA: TGTGCCAGCAGTTACTCGTTCCAGGGGACATACGAGCAGTACTTC. This encodes CASSYSFQGTYEQYF.

The chain links TRBV29-1 to TRBJ1-2; 9 nucleotides line up with TRBD1. CDR1 is SQVTM and CDR2 is ANQGSEA in the germline V gene. The junction had 6 bases not matched to a gene; V was cut back by 7 bases and J by 3 bases. This CDR3 is built from 13 residues. The CDR3 sequence: CSARDRDDYGYTF. The CDR3 DNA reads as TGCAGCGCCCGGGACAGGGACGACTATGGCTACACCTTC.

V usage is TRBV5-1 and J usage is TRBJ2-5; 7 bases match TRBD2. CDR3 length equals 14 residues. V lost 5 bases, J lost 1 base, and 5 bases stayed unmatched. Germline lookup yields CDR1 SGHRS and CDR2 YFSETQ. CDR3 loop: CASRLAFSQETQYF. CDR3 in DNA: TGCGCCAGCAGACTAGCGTTCAGCCAAGAGACCCAGTACTTC.

The chain has TRBV5-1 and TRBJ2-5, with 13 bases that match TRBD2. The CDR3 contains 16 residues. The V segment lost 4 bases and the J segment 3 bases; nucleotides outside the gene matches: 6. Germline lookup yields CDR1 SGHRS and CDR2 YFSETQ. Here the CDR3 reads CASSPGTSGTKETQYF. The CDR3 bases are TGCGCCAGCAGCCCGGGGACTAGCGGGACGAAAGAGACCCAGTACTTC.

The chain uses TRBV6-6 and TRBJ2-1, with D perhaps matching TRBD2 (6 bases). Trimming pared 6 bases from V and 4 bases from J, leaving 16 bases between. CDR1 is MNHNY and CDR2 is SVGAGI in the germline V gene (reference sequence). This CDR3 contains 15 residues. The DNA of the CDR3 is TGTGCCAGCAGCCCCGGGAGATCCGGGTACAATGAGCAGTTCTTC. Residues: CASSPGRSGYNEQFF.

This sequence joins TRBV19 and TRBJ2-7, with a tentative D call TRBD2 (6 bases). This CDR3 is 14 amino acids long. The germline gives CDR1 LNHDA, CDR2 SQIVND (reference sequence). V lost 4 bases and J 2 bases, leaving 12 bases between the germline ends. CDR3 loop: CASSNYPGAYEQYF. The CDR3 bases are TGTGCCAGTAGTAATTACCCGGGGGCCTACGAGCAGTACTTC.

V is TRBV5-5 and J is TRBJ1-5; weak D call: TRBD1 (5 bases). The V gene's germline CDR1 is SGHKS and CDR2 YYEKEE (reference sequence). V gave up 0 bases and J gave up 2 bases, with 6 bases separating them. CDR3 length equals 14 residues. CDR3 sequence: CASSLVQGNQPQHF. In DNA, the CDR3 is TGTGCCAGCAGCTTGGTACAGGGCAATCAGCCCCAGCATTTT.

The CDR3 reads CASSLRQGNLEANVLTF. Here the CDR3 DNA reads TGCGCCAGCAGCTTAAGACAGGGAAATCTCGAGGCCAACGTCCTGACTTTC. The chain joins TRBV5-1 to TRBJ2-6; 7 bases agree with TRBD1. This CDR3 comprises 17 residues. From germline, CDR1 is SGHRS and CDR2 YFSETQ. The V and J ends lost 2 bases and 6 bases, in that order; junction bases with no gene match: 11. Looking up the rest from reference TRBV5-1 and TRBJ2-6 gives the full variable domain: KAGVTQTPRYLIKTRGQQVTLSCSPISGHRSVSWYQQTPGQGLQFLFEYFSETQRNKGNFPGRFSGRQFSNSRSEMNVSTLELGDSALYLCASSLRQGNLEANVLTFGAGSRLTVL.

The gene calls are TRBV2 and TRBJ2-6; D remains ambiguous. The CDR3 sequence is 15 residues long. Germline values: CDR1 SNHLY, CDR2 FYNNEI. V was pared by 2 bases and J by 0 bases, with 5 bases between. CDR3 DNA: TGTGCCAGCAGTGAAATGGCCTCTGGGGCCAACGTCCTGACTTTC. It is translated as CASSEMASGANVLTF.